This T cell receptor beta chain was sequenced in a study of blood T cell repertoires in COVID-19. This clone was seen just once. The method was immunoSEQ multiplex PCR; TCRdb's version includes in-frame clones alone and lacks a portion of them. Of 150,000 to 200,000 clones listed, 84% are singletons. This CDR3 has 13 residues. V shed 7 bases and J 6 bases; nucleotides not matched to a gene: 7. The germline V gene encodes CDR1 LNHDA and CDR2 SQIVND (reference sequence). The genes are TRBV19 and TRBJ1-2; 8 bases match TRBD1. This sequence was found in a woman in her twenties or thirties who had been exposed to COVID-19. Sequenced sample: PBMCs or T cells enriched from blood (not recorded which). The CDR3 loop is CASNQGAGDGYTF. In nucleotides, the CDR3 is TGTGCCAGTAACCAGGGGGCTGGGGATGGCTACACCTTC.